This TCR beta chain was captured by sequencing in a study of breast tumors, draining lymph nodes, adjacent tissues. Trimming took 2 bases from V and 7 from J; bases not matched to a gene: 10. Germline values: CDR1 DFQATT, CDR2 SNEGSKA (reference sequence). The CDR3 runs to 14 residues. This clonotype has at least ten counts. Samples came from axillary lymph nodes draining the breast cancer. MiXCR, run by TCRdb on the multiplex PCR reads, gives a single entry per CDR3 protein. The table lists 190,000 or so distinct CDR3 sequences, approximately 30% of them singletons. Sequences were obtained from axillary lymph node tissue. The origin of this receptor is a female donor with breast cancer. Some clones in this sample may be carry-over from other donors' samples. The chain combines TRBV20-1 with TRBJ1-2, with 7 bases aligning to TRBD1. The CDR3 nucleotides are TGCAGTGCTAGACACAGGGGAGAAACCTTTGGCTACACCTTC. The encoded protein is CSARHRGETFGYTF.